This T cell receptor (beta chain) was recorded in a study of cytomegalovirus exposure and HLA in healthy donors. Regarding this clone: What it binds is not known.

Findings and limits, study-wide: In a later analysis, across HLA loci, associated TCR counts were highest for DRB1, lowest for HLA-C. Later analysis suggested links between common viral pathogens and several top significant clusters. The authors enumerated around 150 TCR beta chains as linked to cytomegalovirus.

The germline V gene encodes CDR1 SGHDT and CDR2 YYEEEE. This CDR3 contains 13 residues. Between the trimmed V and J ends, which lost 1 base and 6 bases, there was a span of 11 bases. 13 Jbeta primers and 60 Vbeta primers were used for the PCR. The table came from immunoSEQ multiplex PCR; TCRdb's copy has only in-frame clones and leaves some out. Of some 120,000 clones in the sample, approximately 72% were seen once. Material for sequencing was PBMCs. This TCR was recovered from a woman aged 45-65 years in good health and CMV-seropositive. This chain links TRBV5-6 with TRBJ2-7, with D possibly TRBD1 on 6 matching bases. In DNA, the CDR3 is TGTGCCAGCAGCTTGTTTAGGGGGAGCGAGCAGTACTTC. It codes for CASSLFRGSEQYF.